This T cell receptor (beta chain) was sequenced in a study of T-cell memory formation after mild COVID-19. This CDR3 region has 14 residues. Germline V gene sequence: CDR1 DFQATT, CDR2 SNEGSKA (reference sequence). Trimming left V 5 bases short and J 2 bases short, with 15 bases between. Via MiXCR, TCRdb re-called the 5' RACE reads, giving one row per CDR3 protein. The table has about 190,000 distinct CDR3 sequences, approximately 16% seen once; the top ten hold 2.4%. This rearrangement joins TRBV20-1 to TRBJ2-5, with D uncertain. The source is an adult woman who had mild COVID-19 (a few samples of this study predate the infection). Cell type and time point are not known. Sequences were obtained from PBMCs or a T cell subset sorted from them (not recorded which). CDR3 sequence reads: CSAGKTAVQETQYF. Here the CDR3 DNA reads TGCAGTGCTGGAAAAACTGCTGTGCAAGAGACCCAGTACTTC.